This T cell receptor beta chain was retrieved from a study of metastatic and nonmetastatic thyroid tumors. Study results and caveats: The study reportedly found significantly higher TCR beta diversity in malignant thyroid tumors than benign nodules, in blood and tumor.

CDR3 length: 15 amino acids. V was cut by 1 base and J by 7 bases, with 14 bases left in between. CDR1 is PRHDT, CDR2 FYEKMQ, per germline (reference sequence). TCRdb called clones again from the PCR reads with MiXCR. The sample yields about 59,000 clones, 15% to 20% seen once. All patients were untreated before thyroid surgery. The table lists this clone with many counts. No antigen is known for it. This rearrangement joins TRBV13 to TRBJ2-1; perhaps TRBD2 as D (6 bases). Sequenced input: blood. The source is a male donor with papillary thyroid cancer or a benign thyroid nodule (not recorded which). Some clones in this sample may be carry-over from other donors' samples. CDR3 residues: CASSLEAGSKNEQFF. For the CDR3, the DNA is TGTGCCAGCAGCTTAGAGGCGGGGTCGAAAAATGAGCAGTTCTTC.